This T cell receptor (beta chain) was documented in a study of blood T cell repertoires in COVID-19. Original processing notes: Amplification of reference gene primers provided the estimated nucleated cell counts. Using immunoSEQ multiplex PCR, the repertoire was profiled, and TCRdb retains in-frame clones only, with some absent. The V and J calls and the clone size are those of that table, but D and trimming were determined from the DNA. The table has around 30,000 clones, 75% to 90% seen once. CDR1 and CDR2 from the germline V gene are WNHNN and SYGVQD (reference sequence). The CDR3 has 12 amino acids. As for this clone: The junction departs from germline at one end; a sequencing error may be responsible.

The chain links TRBV10-1 to TRBJ2-1, with TRBD2 identical over 8 bases. Specimen: peripheral blood. The TCR originated in a human donor in a cohort sampled during active COVID-19. The CDR3 loop is CATSSGIGEQFF. As DNA, the CDR3 is TGCGCCACCAGTAGCGGGATAGGTGAGCAGTTCTTC.